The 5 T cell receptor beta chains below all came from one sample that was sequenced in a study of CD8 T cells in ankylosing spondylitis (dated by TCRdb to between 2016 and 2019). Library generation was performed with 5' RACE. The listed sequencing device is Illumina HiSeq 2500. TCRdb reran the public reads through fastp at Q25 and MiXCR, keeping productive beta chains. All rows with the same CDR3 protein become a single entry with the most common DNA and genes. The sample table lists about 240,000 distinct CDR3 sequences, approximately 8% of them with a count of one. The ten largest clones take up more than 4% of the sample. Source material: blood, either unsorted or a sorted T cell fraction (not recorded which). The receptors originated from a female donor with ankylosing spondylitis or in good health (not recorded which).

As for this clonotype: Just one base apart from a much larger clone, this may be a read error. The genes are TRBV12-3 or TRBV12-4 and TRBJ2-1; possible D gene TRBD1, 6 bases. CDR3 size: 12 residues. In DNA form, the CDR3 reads TGTGCCAACAGTTTAGGGGGACATGAGCAGTTCTTC. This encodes CANSLGGHEQFF.

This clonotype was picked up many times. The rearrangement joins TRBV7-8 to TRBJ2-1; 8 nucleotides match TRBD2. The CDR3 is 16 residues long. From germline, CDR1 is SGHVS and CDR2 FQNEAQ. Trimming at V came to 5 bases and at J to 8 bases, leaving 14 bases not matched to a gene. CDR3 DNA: TGTGCCAGCAGCCCGCTACTAGCGGCCCAGGACTATGAGCAGTTCTTC. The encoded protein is CASSPLLAAQDYEQFF.

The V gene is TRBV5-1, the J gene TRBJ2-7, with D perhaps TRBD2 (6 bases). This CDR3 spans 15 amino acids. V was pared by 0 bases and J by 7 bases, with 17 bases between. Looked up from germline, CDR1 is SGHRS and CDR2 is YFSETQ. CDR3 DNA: TGCGCCAGCAGCTTGGACGACTTAGCGGAAGGTGAGCAGTACTTC. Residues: CASSLDDLAEGEQYF.

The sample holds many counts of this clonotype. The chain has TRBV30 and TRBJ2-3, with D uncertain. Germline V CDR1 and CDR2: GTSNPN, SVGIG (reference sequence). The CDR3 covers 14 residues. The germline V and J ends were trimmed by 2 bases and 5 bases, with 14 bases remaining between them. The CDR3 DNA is TGTGCCTGGAGTCAACAAGCCCCCCTAGATACGCAGTATTTT. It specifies CAWSQQAPLDTQYF.

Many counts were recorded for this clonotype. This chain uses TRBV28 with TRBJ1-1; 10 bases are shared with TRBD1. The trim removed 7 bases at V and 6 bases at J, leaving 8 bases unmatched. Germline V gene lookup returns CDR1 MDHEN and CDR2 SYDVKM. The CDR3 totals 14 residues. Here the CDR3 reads CASTLQDRGAEAFF. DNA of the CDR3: TGTGCCAGCACCCTCCAGGACAGGGGGGCTGAAGCTTTCTTT.